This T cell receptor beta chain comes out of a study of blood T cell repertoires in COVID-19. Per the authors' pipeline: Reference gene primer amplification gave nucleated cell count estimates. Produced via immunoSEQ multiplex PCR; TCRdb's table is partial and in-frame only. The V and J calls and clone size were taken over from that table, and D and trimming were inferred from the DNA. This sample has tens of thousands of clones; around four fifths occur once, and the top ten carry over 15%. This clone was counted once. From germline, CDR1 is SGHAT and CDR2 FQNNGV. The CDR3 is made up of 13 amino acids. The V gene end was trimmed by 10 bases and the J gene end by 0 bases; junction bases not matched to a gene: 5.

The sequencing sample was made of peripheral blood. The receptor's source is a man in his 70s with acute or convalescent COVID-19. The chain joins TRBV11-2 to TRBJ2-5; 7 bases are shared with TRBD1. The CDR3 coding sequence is TGTGCCACTTCGCAGGGGGACCAAGAGACCCAGTACTTC. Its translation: CATSQGDQETQYF.